The rows below give T cell receptor beta chains drawn from one sample of a study of control samples from healthy donors and cancer patients. Only in-frame clones appear in the TCRdb table, and some are missing; sequencing was by immunoSEQ multiplex PCR. The sample consists of 100,000 to 150,000 clones, around 92% of them appearing once. Sequences were obtained from blood. The source of these receptors is a woman aged 45-60 years in good health. CDR3s include the opening cysteine and the closing phenylalanine or tryptophan.

J: TRBJ2-3; V: TRBV3-1/TRBV3-2; CDR3: CASSHDRGTADTQYF
J: TRBJ2-2; V: TRBV18; CDR3: CASSTGLAGGPAGELFF
J: TRBJ2-1; V: TRBV11-2; CDR3: CASSARGNYNEQFF
J: TRBJ2-2; V: TRBV12-3/TRBV12-4; CDR3: CASRVTTTGELFF
J: TRBJ2-5; V: TRBV11-2; CDR3: CASSSGRGETQYF
J: TRBJ2-7; V: TRBV11-2; CDR3: CASSFPGLAKGEQYF
J: TRBJ1-3; V: TRBV2; CDR3: CASFERVSGNTIYF
J: TRBJ1-2; V: TRBV25-1; CDR3: CASSEVGHNNGYTF
J: TRBJ2-7; V: TRBV27; CDR3: CASSFRRNLRGEQYF
J: TRBJ1-4; V: TRBV2; CDR3: CASSLRGLAANEKLFF
J: TRBJ1-1; V: TRBV14; CDR3: CASSWRTGGMNTEAFF
J: TRBJ1-2; V: TRBV30; CDR3: CAWSDGLFSPRSYRGYTF
J: TRBJ2-7; V: TRBV28; CDR3: CASSFPSGSSYEQYF
J: TRBJ1-1; V: TRBV5-1; CDR3: CASNQRQGRNTEAFF
J: TRBJ2-7; V: TRBV2; CDR3: CATQTGGNYEQYF
J: TRBJ2-5; V: TRBV4-1; CDR3: CASSLQQTSGETQYF
J: TRBJ2-7; V: TRBV6-5; CDR3: CAAPTSSYEQYF
J: TRBJ2-5; V: TRBV7-8; CDR3: CASRHWREQETQYF
J: TRBJ1-4; V: TRBV6-5; CDR3: CASRSIGTGEKLFF
J: TRBJ1-5; V: TRBV15; CDR3: CATSRGTERSQPQHF
J: TRBJ1-1; V: TRBV5-4; CDR3: CASSLAGTALSRLTEAFF
J: TRBJ2-3; V: TRBV5-6; CDR3: CASSLAGSGVTDTQYF
J: TRBJ1-5; V: TRBV7-8; CDR3: CASSLAGNSNQPQHF
J: TRBJ1-4; V: TRBV9; CDR3: CASSVGQGLNEKLFF
J: TRBJ1-3; V: TRBV5-5; CDR3: CASRSVGSGNTIYF
J: TRBJ1-1; V: TRBV6-1; CDR3: CASSEVVGTEAFF
J: TRBJ2-2; V: TRBV19; CDR3: CASSVREHTGELFF
J: TRBJ2-5; V: TRBV3-1/TRBV3-2; CDR3: CASSQVPREETQYF
J: TRBJ2-1; V: TRBV6-5; CDR3: CASSPTSGGYNEQFF
J: TRBJ1-1; V: TRBV19; CDR3: CASSIGTLGTEAFF
J: TRBJ1-5; V: TRBV30; CDR3: CAWGRFSNQPQHF
J: TRBJ1-2; V: TRBV2; CDR3: CASRRLNGYTF
J: TRBJ1-5; V: TRBV2; CDR3: CASTAKEPKRTGGSNQPQHF
J: TRBJ2-5; V: TRBV11-2; CDR3: CASSLSSSQETQYF
J: TRBJ2-2; V: TRBV9; CDR3: CASSVSDRQANTGELFF
J: TRBJ2-1; V: TRBV20-1; CDR3: CSASWDLRSYNEQFF
J: TRBJ1-2; V: TRBV30; CDR3: CAWTRVTAGYTF
J: TRBJ1-4; V: TRBV11-2; CDR3: CASSSGTARGNEKLFF
J: TRBJ2-5; V: TRBV6-5; CDR3: CASSPSWTGEETQYF
J: TRBJ1-3; V: TRBV3-1/TRBV3-2; CDR3: CASSQVRSSPGGAGNTIYF
J: TRBJ2-7; V: TRBV29-1; CDR3: CSAGVGWEQYF
J: TRBJ2-3; V: TRBV3-1/TRBV3-2; CDR3: CASSQGPLHDTQYF
J: TRBJ2-1; V: TRBV7-9; CDR3: CASSLEASGGYNEQFF
J: TRBJ1-6; V: TRBV19; CDR3: CASETGTANNSPLHF
J: TRBJ2-3; V: TRBV4-2; CDR3: CASSQDGSPGGTDTQYF
J: TRBJ2-1; V: TRBV11-3; CDR3: CASSSSSYNEQFF
J: TRBJ2-2; V: TRBV9; CDR3: CASSVARRGGDGELFF
J: TRBJ1-3; V: TRBV7-8; CDR3: CASSLGGPIGNTIYF
J: TRBJ2-5; V: TRBV10-3; CDR3: CAISESRTSGRDQETQYF
J: TRBJ2-5; V: TRBV27; CDR3: CASSMGLAGETQYF
J: TRBJ1-1; V: TRBV6-6; CDR3: CASSYTEANTEAFF
J: TRBJ1-4; V: TRBV3-1/TRBV3-2; CDR3: CASRGTGINEKLFF
J: TRBJ2-6; V: TRBV4-2; CDR3: CASSQDRGAGHPSGANVLTF
J: TRBJ2-5; V: TRBV19; CDR3: CASKIEPGTSSSCQETQYF
J: TRBJ1-1; V: TRBV30; CDR3: CAWSVHGLNTEAFF
J: TRBJ1-2; V: TRBV28; CDR3: CASGPVLGYGYTF
J: TRBJ2-7; V: TRBV19; CDR3: CASSYPSGRGDEQYF